The 6 T cell receptor beta chains presented below share a single source sample, sequenced in a study of shared clonotypes between healthy human individuals. Here immunoSEQ multiplex PCR was the method, and the copy in TCRdb shows in-frame clones only, minus some. The table shows 520,000 or so clones, with 75% to 85% occurring only once. Sequences were obtained from PBMCs. Receptors were obtained from a woman in her thirties or forties in good health. Some clones in this sample may be carry-over from other donors' samples.

V gene TRBV5-5 combines with J gene TRBJ2-7; 7 nucleotides agree with TRBD2. Trimming at V came to 3 bases and at J to 0 bases, leaving 12 bases not matched to a gene. This CDR3 contains 17 residues. Germline lookup yields CDR1 SGHKS and CDR2 YYEKEE (reference sequence). CDR3 residues: CASSWASGGHGSYEQYF. The CDR3 region has the DNA TGTGCCAGCAGCTGGGCTTCGGGAGGACACGGCTCCTACGAGCAGTACTTC.

The rearrangement uses TRBV5-1 and TRBJ2-5; TRBD1 aligns across 7 bases. Germline assignment: CDR1 SGHRS and CDR2 YFSETQ. There are 14 residues in the CDR3. The V gene end was trimmed by 3 bases and the J gene end by 2 bases; junction bases not matched to a gene: 4. CDR3 residues: CASSSPTGQETQYF. Here the CDR3 DNA reads TGCGCCAGCAGCTCCCCGACAGGGCAAGAGACCCAGTACTTC.

The chain employs TRBV28 and TRBJ2-5; 7 bases match TRBD1. The end of the DNA is better explained by TRBJ2-7, so the J call may be wrong. This CDR3 has 15 amino acids. Germline V gene lookup returns CDR1 MDHEN and CDR2 SYDVKM. The CDR3 loop is CASSRGQLGPYEQYF. In DNA, the CDR3 is TGTGCCAGCAGTCGGGGACAGCTGGGCCCCTACGAGCAGTACTTC.

This clone turned up a few times. This chain uses TRBV2 with TRBJ1-2; 7 bases agree with TRBD1. The CDR3 is 14 amino acids. After removal of 2 bases from V and 8 bases from J, the junction contained 8 bases not matched to a gene. Germline CDR1 and CDR2: SNHLY and FYNNEI. Written as DNA, the CDR3 is TGTGCCAGCAGTGAAAGGCAGGGGGGCGTCGGCTACACCTTC. This sequence encodes CASSERQGGVGYTF.

The CDR3 bases are TGTGCCAGCGGTGCGAGCGGGAGGGGCGGGGAGCTGTTTTTT. This encodes CASGASGRGGELFF. The chain is built from TRBV2 and TRBJ2-2; 10 bases line up with TRBD2. The CDR3 totals 14 residues. CDR1 is SNHLY, CDR2 FYNNEI, per germline. J lost 7 bases, V lost 8 bases, and 7 bases had no gene match.

This clone has a single count. The gene calls are TRBV6-6 and TRBJ2-2; 7 bases line up with TRBD1. This CDR3 has 14 residues. V was clipped by 8 bases and J by 2 bases; unmatched bases: 5. The V gene's germline CDR1 is MNHNY and CDR2 SVGAGI (reference sequence). The CDR3 DNA follows: TGTGCCAGCTTACGGGACAGTAACACCGGGGAGCTGTTTTTT. Translation: CASLRDSNTGELFF.